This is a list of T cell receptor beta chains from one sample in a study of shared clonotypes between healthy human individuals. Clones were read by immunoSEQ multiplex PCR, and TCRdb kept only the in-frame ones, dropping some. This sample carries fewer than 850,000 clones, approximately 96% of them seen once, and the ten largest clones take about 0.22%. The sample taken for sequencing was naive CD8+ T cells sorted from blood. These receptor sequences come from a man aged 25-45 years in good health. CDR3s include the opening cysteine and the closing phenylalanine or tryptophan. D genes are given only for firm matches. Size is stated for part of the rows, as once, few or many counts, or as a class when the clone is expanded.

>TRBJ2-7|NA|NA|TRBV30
CAVNRDFYEQYF
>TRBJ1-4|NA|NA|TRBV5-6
CASSFQGHEKLFF
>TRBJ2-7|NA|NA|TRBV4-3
CASSPRTGAYEQYF
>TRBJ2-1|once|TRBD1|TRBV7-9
CASSPGQGENEQFF
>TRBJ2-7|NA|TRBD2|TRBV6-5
CASRGLAGGSYEQYF
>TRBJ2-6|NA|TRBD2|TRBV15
CATSRGEGSPEGANVLTF
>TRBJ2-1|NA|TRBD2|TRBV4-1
CASSQAVLADNEQFF
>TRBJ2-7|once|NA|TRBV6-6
CATGWRTYEQYF
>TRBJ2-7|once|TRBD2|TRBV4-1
CASSQVSVPGGEQYF
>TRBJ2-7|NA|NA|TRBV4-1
CASSPTLGEQYF
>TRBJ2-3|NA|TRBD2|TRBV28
CASSYKWTSGSAQYF
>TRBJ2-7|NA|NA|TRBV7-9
CASSFDILTYEQYF
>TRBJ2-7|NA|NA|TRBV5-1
CASSLGVRDYEQYF
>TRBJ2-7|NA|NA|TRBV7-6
CASSLASGGNEQYF
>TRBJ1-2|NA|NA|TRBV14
CASSPWDTNYGYTF
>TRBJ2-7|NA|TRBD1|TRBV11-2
CASSLGTGAYEQYF
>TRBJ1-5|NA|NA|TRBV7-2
CASSLNGVYRSNQPQHF
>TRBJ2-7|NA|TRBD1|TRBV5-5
CASSLPGQNYEQYF
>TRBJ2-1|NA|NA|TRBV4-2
CASSQEKGPWGAEQFF
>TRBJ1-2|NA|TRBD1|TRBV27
CASGQGSSYYGYTF
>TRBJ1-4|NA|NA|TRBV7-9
CASRPDTTTTNEKLFF
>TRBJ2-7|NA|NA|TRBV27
CASSKQGRNEQYF
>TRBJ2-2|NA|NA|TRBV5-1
CASSFGSREKRTGELFF
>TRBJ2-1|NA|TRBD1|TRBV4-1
CASSQGGTGYNEQFF
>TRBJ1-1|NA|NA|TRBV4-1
CASSQGAGTRNTEAFF
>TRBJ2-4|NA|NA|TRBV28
CASSPLRIDKNIQYF
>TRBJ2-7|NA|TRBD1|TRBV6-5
CASSNDRAIDEQYF
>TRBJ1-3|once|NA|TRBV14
CASSQRGSGNTIYF
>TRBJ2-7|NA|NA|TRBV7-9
CASSNGGELSYEQYF
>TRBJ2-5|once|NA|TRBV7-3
CASSPVSGSTQETQYF
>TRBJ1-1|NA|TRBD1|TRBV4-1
CASSPPGQGYGEAFF
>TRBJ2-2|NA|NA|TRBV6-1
CASSLTSGYTGELFF
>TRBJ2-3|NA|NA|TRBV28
CASSLYGADTQYF
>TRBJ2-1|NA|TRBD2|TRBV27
CASSFSGGRASTNEQFF
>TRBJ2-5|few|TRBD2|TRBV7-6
CASSPRLAGDQETQYF
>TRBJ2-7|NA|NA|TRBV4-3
CASSQAGHPDEQYF
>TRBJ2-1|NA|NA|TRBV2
CASSRGSGEHEQFF
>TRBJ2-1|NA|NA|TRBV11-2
CASSPGQTTLAQFF
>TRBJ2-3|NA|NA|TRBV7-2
CASNPGASSTDTQYF
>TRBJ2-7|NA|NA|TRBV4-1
CASSQAPGTDFGEQYF
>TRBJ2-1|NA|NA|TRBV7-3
CASSPDSNEQFF
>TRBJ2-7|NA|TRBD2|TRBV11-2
CASSQDGLAGTYEQYF
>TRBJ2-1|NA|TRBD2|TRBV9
CASTKAGTYNEQFF
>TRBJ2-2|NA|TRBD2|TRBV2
CASRAPGTSGVTGELFF
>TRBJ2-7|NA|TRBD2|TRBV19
CASSIDVVAGTYEQYF
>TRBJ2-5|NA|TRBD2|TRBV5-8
CASSLTSGRETQYF
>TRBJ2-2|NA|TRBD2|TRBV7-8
CASSLGGAGELFF
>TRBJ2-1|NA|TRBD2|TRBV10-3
CAISPGLAGGGPYNEQFF
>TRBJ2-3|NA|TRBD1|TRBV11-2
CASSLGGTGSFPATDTQYF
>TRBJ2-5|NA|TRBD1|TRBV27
CASSLSTGTLQETQYF
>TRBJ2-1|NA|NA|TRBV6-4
CASSEAEYNEQFF
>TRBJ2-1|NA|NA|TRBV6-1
CASSEGYRAYSYNEQFF
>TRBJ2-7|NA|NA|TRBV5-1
CASSPYYLGYEQYF
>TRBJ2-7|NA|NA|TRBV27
CASASGANYEQYF
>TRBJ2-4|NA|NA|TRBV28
CASSFGVRGGVIQYF